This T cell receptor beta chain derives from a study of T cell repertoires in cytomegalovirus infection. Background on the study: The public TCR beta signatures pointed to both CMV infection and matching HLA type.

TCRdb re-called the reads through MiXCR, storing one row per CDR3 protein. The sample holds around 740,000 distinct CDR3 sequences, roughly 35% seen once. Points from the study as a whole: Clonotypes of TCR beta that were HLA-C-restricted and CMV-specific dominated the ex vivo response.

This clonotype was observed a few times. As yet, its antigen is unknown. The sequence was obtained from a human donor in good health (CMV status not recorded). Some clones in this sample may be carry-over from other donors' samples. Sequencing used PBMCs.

The CDR3: CASSYNEKLFF. CDR3 DNA: TGTGCCAGCAGTTACAATGAAAAACTGTTTTTT. This rearrangement joins TRBV6-5 to TRBJ1-4; D is unresolved. The CDR3 is 11 amino acids. Trimming took off 2 bases at V and 5 bases at J, with 0 bases between the two ends. Germline loops: CDR1 MNHEY, CDR2 SVGAGI.